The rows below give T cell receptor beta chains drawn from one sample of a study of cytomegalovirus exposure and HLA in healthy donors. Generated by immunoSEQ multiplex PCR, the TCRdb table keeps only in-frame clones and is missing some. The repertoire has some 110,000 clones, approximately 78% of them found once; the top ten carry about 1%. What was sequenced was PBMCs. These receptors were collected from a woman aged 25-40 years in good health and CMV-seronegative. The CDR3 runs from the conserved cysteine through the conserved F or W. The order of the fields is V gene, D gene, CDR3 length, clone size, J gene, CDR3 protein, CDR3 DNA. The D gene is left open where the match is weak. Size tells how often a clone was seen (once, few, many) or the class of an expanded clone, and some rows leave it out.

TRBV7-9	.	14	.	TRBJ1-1	CASLSLELNTEAFF	TGTGCCAGCCTATCTCTCGAGTTGAACACTGAAGCTTTCTTT
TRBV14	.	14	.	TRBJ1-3	CASSRGSSGNTIYF	TGTGCCAGCAGCCGAGGGAGCTCTGGAAACACCATATATTTT
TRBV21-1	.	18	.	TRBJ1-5	CASSKPPGTAISNQPQHF	TGTGCCAGCAGCAAACCTCCCGGGACTGCCATTAGCAATCAGCCCCAGCATTTT
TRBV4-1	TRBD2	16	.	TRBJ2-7	CASSQDGTGTSYEQYF	TGCGCCAGCAGCCAGGACGGCACCGGGACTAGCTACGAGCAGTACTTC
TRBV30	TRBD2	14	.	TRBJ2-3	CAWSILAETDTQYF	TGTGCCTGGAGTATCCTAGCGGAAACAGATACGCAGTATTTT
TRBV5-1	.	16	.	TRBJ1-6	CASSLAEGSYNSPLHF	TGCGCCAGCAGCTTGGCCGAGGGTTCCTATAATTCACCCCTCCACTTT
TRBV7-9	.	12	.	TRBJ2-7	CASSLGQNEQYF	TGTGCCAGCAGCTTAGGCCAGAATGAGCAGTACTTC
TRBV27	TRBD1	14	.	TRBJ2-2	CASRTGVNTGELFF	TGTGCCAGCCGTACAGGGGTGAACACCGGGGAGCTGTTTTTT
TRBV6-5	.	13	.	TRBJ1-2	CASTAGILSGYTF	TGTGCCAGCACGGCAGGTATTCTGAGTGGCTACACCTTC
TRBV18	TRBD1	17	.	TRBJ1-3	CASSPRRQGAAGNTIYF	TGTGCCAGCTCACCACGAAGACAGGGGGCTGCTGGAAACACCATATATTTT
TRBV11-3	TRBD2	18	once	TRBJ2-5	CASSFSRAGGPYQETQYF	TGTGCCAGCAGCTTTTCCAGAGCGGGAGGGCCGTACCAAGAGACCCAGTACTTC
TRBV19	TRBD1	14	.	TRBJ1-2	CASSIEGRGNGYTF	TGTGCCAGTAGTATAGAAGGCAGGGGGAATGGCTACACCTTC
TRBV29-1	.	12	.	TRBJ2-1	CSVEEGGNEQFF	TGCAGCGTTGAAGAAGGGGGAAACGAGCAGTTCTTC
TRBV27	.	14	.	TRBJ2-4	CASSQTLGGNIQYF	TGTGCCAGCAGTCAGACTTTGGGGGGAAACATTCAGTACTTC
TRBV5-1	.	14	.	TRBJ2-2	CASSYHLRGGELFF	TGCGCCAGCAGCTATCACCTCAGGGGCGGGGAGCTGTTTTTT
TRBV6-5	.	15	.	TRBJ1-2	CASRGPREGRYGYTF	TGTGCCAGCAGAGGACCTAGGGAGGGAAGGTATGGCTACACCTTC
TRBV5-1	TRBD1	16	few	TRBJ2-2	CASSPGRTGVSGELFF	TGCGCCAGCAGCCCCGGAAGGACAGGGGTTTCCGGGGAGCTGTTTTTT
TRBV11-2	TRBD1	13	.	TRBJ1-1	CASSAQGAVRAFF	TGTGCCAGCAGCGCACAGGGGGCCGTACGAGCTTTCTTT
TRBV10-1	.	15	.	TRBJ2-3	CASSDGVGGTDTQYF	TGCGCCAGCAGTGACGGGGTGGGCGGCACAGATACGCAGTATTTT
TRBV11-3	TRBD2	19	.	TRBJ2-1	CASSLGLAGVSWGGNEQFF	TGTGCCAGCAGCCTGGGACTAGCGGGGGTCTCATGGGGTGGAAATGAGCAGTTCTTC
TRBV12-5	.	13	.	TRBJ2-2	CASGPRVTGELFF	TGTGCTAGTGGTCCCCGGGTCACCGGGGAGCTGTTTTTT
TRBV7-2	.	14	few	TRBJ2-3	CASTPGASTDTQYF	TGTGCCAGCACCCCCGGTGCCTCCACAGATACGCAGTATTTT
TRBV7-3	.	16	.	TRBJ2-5	CASSLGPPLVRETQYF	TGTGCCAGCAGCTTAGGCCCCCCACTAGTCAGAGAGACCCAGTACTTC
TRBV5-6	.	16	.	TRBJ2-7	CASSRMGVARTYEQYF	TGTGCCAGCAGCCGCATGGGCGTGGCGCGAACCTACGAGCAGTACTTC
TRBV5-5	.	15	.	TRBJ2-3	CASSSGHLDTDTQYF	TGTGCCAGCAGCTCGGGACACCTCGACACAGATACGCAGTATTTT
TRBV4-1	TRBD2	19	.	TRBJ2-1	CASSQTRTSAWSSYNEQFF	TGCGCCAGCAGCCAAACCCGGACTAGCGCATGGAGCTCCTACAATGAGCAGTTCTTC
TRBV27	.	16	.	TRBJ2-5	CASSLSKRFLQETQYF	TGTGCCAGCAGTTTATCGAAGCGCTTCCTCCAAGAGACCCAGTACTTC